The clone carrying this T cell receptor (beta chain) was observed many times. Its cognate antigen is unknown. This sample was taken from a study of Graves' ophthalmopathy and Graves' hyperthyroidism. Study results and limitations: Blood also contained most of the expanded thyroid clonotypes above 0.001 frequency. The model forecast ophthalmopathy progression, reaching under 71% sensitivity and approximately 72% specificity.

This CDR3 contains 15 residues. With 1 base clipped from V and 7 bases from J, the junction kept 9 bases outside the gene matches. The germline V gene has CDR1 LNHNV and CDR2 YYDKDF (reference sequence). CDR3 regions of TCR beta were amplified from RNA transcripts. First-round RT-PCR with HTBI primers preceded a second-round multiplex PCR. Each CDR3 protein gets one entry after TCRdb re-called the multiplex PCR reads with MiXCR. The data contain approximately 700,000 distinct CDR3 sequences, 35% to 50% of them seen just once; the ten biggest clones take up 44%. None of the included patients had other autoimmune diseases, uncontrolled infections, pregnancy or lactation, as these led to exclusion. PBMCs were isolated by Ficoll-Paque density gradient centrifugation, using approximately 11 ml of fresh peripheral blood as the starting material.

The sequencing sample was made of peripheral blood. This clonotype originated in an adult man with Graves' ophthalmopathy. V usage is TRBV15 and J usage is TRBJ1-2; the match to TRBD1 covers 7 bases. The DNA for the CDR3 is TGTGCCACCAGCAGAGGGGGAGACAGGGACCTTGGCTACACCTTC. It is translated as CATSRGGDRDLGYTF.